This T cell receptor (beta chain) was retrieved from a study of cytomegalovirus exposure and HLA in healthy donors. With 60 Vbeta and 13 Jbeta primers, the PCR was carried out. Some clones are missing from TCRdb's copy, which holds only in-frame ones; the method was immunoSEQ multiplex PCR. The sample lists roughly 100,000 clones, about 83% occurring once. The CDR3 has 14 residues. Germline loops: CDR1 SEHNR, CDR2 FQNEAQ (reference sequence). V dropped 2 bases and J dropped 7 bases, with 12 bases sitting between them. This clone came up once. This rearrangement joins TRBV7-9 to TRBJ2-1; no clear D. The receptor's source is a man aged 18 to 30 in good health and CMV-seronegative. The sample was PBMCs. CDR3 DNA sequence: TGTGCCAGCAGCTTACCCCTCGGCGGTAATGAGCAGTTCTTC. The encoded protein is CASSLPLGGNEQFF.